This entry is about one T cell receptor (beta chain). Looked up from germline, CDR1 is MNHNS and CDR2 is SASEGT. Trimming took 0 bases from V and 7 from J, leaving 10 bases between them. CDR3 size: 15 residues. These data originate in a study of patients and donors after allogeneic stem cell transplantation. One entry per CDR3 protein, called by TCRdb with MiXCR from the RT-PCR reads. The table has hundreds of thousands of distinct CDR3 sequences, under 20% seen once. The origin of this receptor is a human donor who was either an allogeneic HSCT recipient or a stem cell or donor lymphocyte infusion donor (not recorded which). It is not recorded whose cells these are; they may come from a transplant donor. Sequencing was done on a sample of blood, either unsorted or a sorted T cell fraction (not recorded which). The rearrangement uses TRBV6-1 and TRBJ1-6; D is possibly TRBD1 (6 bases). CDR3 region: CASSEATGLNSPLHF. DNA for the CDR3: TGTGCCAGCAGTGAAGCAACAGGGCTGAATTCACCCCTCCACTTT.